This T cell receptor (beta chain) was sequenced in a study of blood T cell repertoires in COVID-19. This clone came up once. Sequencing used immunoSEQ multiplex PCR; TCRdb keeps in-frame clones, though not all of them. The sample has over 250,000 clones, roughly nine tenths seen once. Germline V gene sequence: CDR1 LGHDT, CDR2 YNNKEL (reference sequence). Trimming took 0 bases from V and 0 from J; bases not matched to a gene: 1. This CDR3 is built from 17 residues. The sequencing sample was made of PBMCs or T cells enriched from blood (not recorded which). This chain links TRBV3-1 (or the pseudogene TRBV3-2) with TRBJ2-2; 10 bases fit TRBD2. The receptor was derived from a man in his sixties who had recovered from COVID-19. CDR3 amino acids: CASSQEAGGANTGELFF. For the CDR3, the DNA is TGTGCCAGCAGCCAAGAAGCGGGAGGGGCGAACACCGGGGAGCTGTTTTTT.